These 32 T cell receptor beta chains originate from one sample sequenced in a study of vaccination effects on CD4 cells after COVID-19. Data came from immunoSEQ multiplex PCR; TCRdb stores just in-frame clones and leaves some out. The sample contains tens of thousands of clones, under 85% of which appear only once. Sequencing in the ViraFEST assay came after antigen-specific CD4+ T cells had been expanded with viral peptide pools, which were used to stimulate PBMC. After less than 11 days in culture, the CD4+ T cells were isolated. Two doses of either BNT162b2 or mRNA-1273 were given to each participant. These TCRs are of unknown antigen specificity. The sequenced sample was CD4+ T cells from PBMCs cultured with HCoV-OC43 spike peptides, obtained after COVID-19 vaccination. The subset was: HCoV-OC43 spike overlapping peptide pool stimulation. The receptors were gathered from a human donor who received a COVID-19 vaccine.

The chain carries TRBV6-6 and TRBJ1-5, with 8 bases matching TRBD1. This CDR3 has 15 amino acids. Losses at the gene ends were 6 bases for V and 1 base for J; bases not matched to a gene: 5. Germline CDR1 and CDR2: MNHNY and SVGAGI (reference sequence). This CDR3 reads CASRTTGASNQPQHF. The CDR3 DNA sequence: TGTGCCAGCAGAACGACAGGGGCAAGCAATCAGCCCCAGCATTTT.

This chain uses TRBV4-1 with TRBJ1-3; D possibly corresponds to TRBD1 (5 bases). V was shortened by 1 base and J by 2 bases, with 12 bases between the two germline ends. This CDR3 comprises 16 residues. The germline V gene has CDR1 MGHRA and CDR2 YSYEKL. CDR3 DNA: TGCGCCAGCAGCCAAGTAGAGGGGAGCGCTGGAAACACCATATATTTT. Encoded protein: CASSQVEGSAGNTIYF.

The rearrangement joins TRBV2 to TRBJ1-2; D gene uncertain. Trimming took off 3 bases at V and 5 bases at J, with 13 bases between the two ends. Germline V lookup: CDR1 SNHLY, CDR2 FYNNEI. The CDR3 extends over 14 amino acids. CDR3 coding DNA: TGTGCCAGCAGTGACGGCTCCCGCCAATATGGCTACACCTTC. This encodes CASSDGSRQYGYTF.

The chain combines TRBV24-1 with TRBJ2-1, with 10 bases lining up with TRBD1. CDR1 KGHDR and CDR2 SFDVKD come from the germline V gene. V dropped 2 bases and J dropped 7; count of bases not matched to a gene: 4. The CDR3 contains 15 residues. Here the CDR3 DNA reads TGTGCCACCAGTGATTCCCCGGGACAGGGGAATGAGCAGTTCTTC. Translating it yields CATSDSPGQGNEQFF.

The CDR3 DNA reads TGTGCCAGCAGCCGCACCCCGGACAGTCAAGAGACCCAGTACTTC. It is translated as CASSRTPDSQETQYF. The chain links TRBV9 to TRBJ2-5; D possibly corresponds to TRBD1 (6 bases). Germline V gene lookup returns CDR1 SGDLS and CDR2 YYNGEE. This CDR3 comprises 15 residues. V was clipped by 4 bases and J by 2 bases, with 15 bases between them.

This clone showed up just once. The rearrangement uses TRBV6-5 and TRBJ2-5; D is ambiguous. Germline assignment: CDR1 MNHEY and CDR2 SVGAGI. V gave up 8 bases and J gave up 2 bases, with 15 bases separating them. The CDR3 runs to 14 residues. CDR3 loop: CASAPPGRQETQYF. The CDR3 DNA reads TGTGCCAGCGCCCCGCCGGGCAGACAAGAGACCCAGTACTTC.

The genes are TRBV7-2 and TRBJ1-1; D not certain. CDR1 SGHTA and CDR2 FQGNSA come from the germline V gene. V was cut by 1 base and J by 1 base, with 7 bases left in between. The CDR3 sequence is 14 residues long. Here the CDR3 reads CASSLVGGNTEAFF. Here the CDR3 DNA reads TGTGCCAGCAGCTTAGTAGGCGGGAACACTGAAGCTTTCTTT.

This chain connects TRBV28 to TRBJ1-3; D ambiguous. Trimming pared 2 bases from V and 0 bases from J, leaving 2 bases between. Germline V gives CDR1 MDHEN, CDR2 SYDVKM. This CDR3 has 13 residues. The CDR3 spells CASSLASGNTIYF. Written as DNA, the CDR3 is TGTGCCAGCAGTTTAGCCTCTGGAAACACCATATATTTT. Looking up the rest from reference TRBV28 and TRBJ1-3 gives the full variable domain: DVKVTQSSRYLVKRTGEKVFLECVQDMDHENMFWYRQDPGLGLRLIYFSYDVKMKEKGDIPEGYSVSREKKERFSLILESASTNQTSMYLCASSLASGNTIYFGEGSWLTVV.

A single count supports this clone. This chain connects TRBV7-8 to TRBJ2-7; 8 bases are a match to TRBD2. CDR3 length: 15 amino acids. CDR1 and CDR2 from the germline V gene are SGHVS and FQNEAQ. With V trimmed by 1 base and J by 2 bases, 4 bases remained unmatched. This CDR3 reads CASSLGSGATYEQYV. CDR3 bases: TGTGCCAGCAGCTTAGGTAGCGGGGCCACCTACGAGCAGTACGTC.

The CDR3, as DNA: TGTGCCATCAGAACCGGGACGGGAAACACTGAAGCTTTCTTT. It codes for CAIRTGTGNTEAFF. This chain uses TRBV10-3 with TRBJ1-1, with D possibly being TRBD1 (5 bases). The CDR3 loop spans 14 amino acids. CDR1 is ENHRY, CDR2 SYGVKD, per germline. Trimming cost V 6 bases and J 2 bases, with 13 bases left between them.

The J gene is TRBJ2-5, the V gene TRBV6-6; 7 nucleotides line up with TRBD1. The ends lost 2 bases at V and 12 bases at J; junction bases unmatched: 18. The CDR3 has 16 residues. Germline CDR1 reads MNHNY; CDR2 reads SVGAGI (reference sequence). The CDR3 region has the DNA TGTGCCAGCAGTTACCAGGAACAGGGGCGCTACGAGAAGGAGTACTTC. Protein sequence: CASSYQEQGRYEKEYF.

This clone was observed a few times. The V and J genes are TRBV7-9 and TRBJ1-6; D remains ambiguous. Germline CDR1 is SEHNR and CDR2 is FQNEAQ (reference sequence). CDR3 length: 14 residues. The V and J ends lost 5 bases and 7 bases respectively, with 12 bases between them. CDR3 sequence: CASSPNTGNSPLHF. Here the CDR3 DNA reads TGTGCCAGCAGCCCAAACACCGGGAATTCACCCCTCCACTTT.

This clone came up once. The chain is built from TRBV6-6 and TRBJ2-3; the D call may be TRBD1 or TRBD2 (6 bases each). CDR3 length: 15 residues. Per germline, CDR1 MNHNY and CDR2 SVGAGI (reference sequence). V was cut by 10 bases and J by 2 bases, with 19 bases left in between. As DNA, the CDR3 is TGTGCCATCCACTCCGGGGGCTCATACACAGATACGCAGTATTTT. Translating it yields CAIHSGGSYTDTQYF.

A single count supports this clone. The rearrangement uses TRBV6-5 and TRBJ2-7; a weak D match, TRBD1 (5 bases). Germline V gives CDR1 MNHEY, CDR2 SVGAGI. Trimming took off 6 bases at V and 5 bases at J, with 14 bases between the two ends. CDR3 length: 13 residues. In DNA form, the CDR3 reads TGTGCCAGCAGGAAAACAGGCACCAACGAGCAGTACGTC. Its translation: CASRKTGTNEQYV.

The V and J genes are TRBV2 and TRBJ2-7; 11 bases align to TRBD1. The J segment lost 1 base and the V segment lost 6 bases, leaving 2 bases of the junction unmatched. CDR1 SNHLY and CDR2 FYNNEI come from the germline V gene. This CDR3 has 14 amino acids. DNA of the CDR3: TGTGCCAGCAGGGGGACAGGGGGTTCCTACGAGCAGTACGTC. Amino acids: CASRGTGGSYEQYV.

The rearrangement uses TRBV23-1 and TRBJ2-7, with D perhaps matching TRBD1 (5 bases). TRBV23-1 is recorded as an ORF, its role being uncertain. Trimming cost V 3 bases and J 2 bases, with 14 bases left between them. The length of the CDR3 is 15 residues. The CDR3 loop is CASSQRQKGPYEQYV. The CDR3 region has the DNA TGCGCCAGCAGTCAGAGGCAGAAGGGGCCCTACGAGCAGTACGTC.

This clone has just a few counts. Other DNA sequences within the sample encode an identical CDR3. The CDR3 sequence is CASSPQGANTEAFF. The CDR3, as DNA: TGTGCCAGCTCACCACAGGGGGCCAACACTGAAGCTTTCTTT. The chain links TRBV18 to TRBJ1-1; the match to TRBD1 covers 7 bases. V was pared by 1 base and J by 2 bases, with 1 base of the junction left unmatched. Germline CDR1 is KGHSH and CDR2 is LQKENI. The CDR3 is made up of 14 amino acids.

This chain joins TRBV7-2 and TRBJ1-6; a possible D gene is TRBD1 (6 bases). There are 16 residues in the CDR3. Germline V gene sequence: CDR1 SGHTA, CDR2 FQGNSA. V shed 3 bases and J shed 5 bases, with 14 bases lying between them. The CDR3 region is CASSLTPGAHNSPLHF. DNA of the CDR3: TGTGCCAGCAGCTTGACCCCGGGGGCTCATAATTCACCCCTCCACTTT.

The chain combines TRBV3-1 (or the pseudogene TRBV3-2) with TRBJ2-3; no firm D call. The CDR3 spans 16 residues. The germline gives CDR1 LGHDT, CDR2 YNNKEL (reference sequence). The V end lost 0 bases, the J end lost 2 bases, and 12 bases lay between the germline ends. The DNA of the CDR3 is TGTGCCAGCAGCCAAGAGTTGGACCGCCTCACAGATACGCAGTATTTT. Amino acids: CASSQELDRLTDTQYF.

The V and J genes are TRBV2 and TRBJ2-5; D gene ambiguous. Trimming shortened V by 4 bases and J by 5 bases, and 17 bases separated the two germline ends. This CDR3 has 15 residues. Germline loops: CDR1 SNHLY, CDR2 FYNNEI. CDR3 sequence (DNA): TGTGCCAGCAGTGGCCCGATGACACGTGGGGAGACCCAGTACTTC. It codes for CASSGPMTRGETQYF. Drawing the rest from reference TRBV2 and TRBJ2-5, the complete variable domain is EPEVTQTPSHQVTQMGQEVILRCVPISNHLYFYWYRQILGQKVEFLVSFYNNEISEKSEIFDDQFSVERPDGSNFTLKIRSTKLEDSAMYFCASSGPMTRGETQYFGPGTRLLVL.

The rearrangement joins TRBV5-4 to TRBJ1-2; 10 bases are a match to TRBD1. The V and J ends lost 0 bases and 9 bases, in that order; junction bases with no gene match: 11. The CDR3 covers 16 residues. Germline-derived CDR1 and CDR2 are SGHNT and YYREEE (reference sequence). CDR3 nucleotide sequence: TGTGCCAGCAGCTTGGTAGCGGCGACAGGGGGCGGTAGCTACACCTTC. Its protein product is CASSLVAATGGGSYTF. Based on the CDR3 plus reference TRBV5-4 and TRBJ1-2, the full variable domain is ETGVTQSPTHLIKTRGQQVTLRCSSQSGHNTVSWYQQALGQGPQFIFQYYREEENGRGNFPPRFSGLQFPNYSSELNVNALELDDSALYLCASSLVAATGGGSYTFGSGTRLTVV.

V usage is TRBV5-1 and J usage is TRBJ2-2; TRBD2 matches 7 bases. The germline CDR1 and CDR2 sequences are SGHRS and YFSETQ. V was clipped by 4 bases and J by 6 bases; unmatched bases: 3. The CDR3 is 13 amino acids. This CDR3 is CASSTGGAGELFF. Written as DNA, the CDR3 is TGCGCCAGCAGCACGGGGGGAGCCGGGGAGCTGTTTTTT.

The V call is TRBV2, the J call TRBJ1-1; no firm D call. The CDR3 has 13 amino acids. Germline loops: CDR1 SNHLY, CDR2 FYNNEI. V dropped 7 bases and J dropped 7 bases, with 16 bases sitting between them. DNA of the CDR3: TGTGCCAGCAAGGGCACCCTCGCAAATGAAGCTTTCTTT. Amino acid sequence: CASKGTLANEAFF.

V gene TRBV19 combines with J gene TRBJ1-1; a possible D gene is TRBD1 (5 bases). Germline CDR1 and CDR2: LNHDA and SQIVND (reference sequence). V dropped 3 bases and J dropped 3 bases, with 23 bases sitting between them. There are 18 residues in the CDR3. The DNA for the CDR3 is TGTGCCAGTAGTATGCGGCAGAAGGGGCAAGGGTCGCACACTGAAGCTTTCTTT. Residues: CASSMRQKGQGSHTEAFF.

The gene calls are TRBV6-1 and TRBJ2-7; maybe TRBD1 (6 bases). The CDR3 runs 16 residues. Trimming left V 2 bases short and J 0 bases short, with 14 bases between. CDR1 is MNHNS, CDR2 SASEGT, per germline. The CDR3 sequence: CASSEFGTLSSYEQYV. As DNA, the CDR3 is TGTGCCAGCAGTGAATTCGGGACACTGAGCTCCTACGAGCAGTACGTC.

Written as DNA, the CDR3 is TGTGCCAGTAACACGGAGGTTTCTTCTGGGGCCAACGTCCTGACTTTC. Its protein product is CASNTEVSSGANVLTF. This rearrangement joins TRBV19 to TRBJ2-6, with D tentatively TRBD2 (5 bases). In germline, CDR1 is LNHDA, CDR2 SQIVND (reference sequence). This CDR3 comprises 16 residues. The V end lost 7 bases, the J end lost 1 base, and 14 bases lay between the germline ends.

The V call is TRBV6-5, the J call TRBJ2-7, with TRBD2 matching over 10 bases. Germline CDR1 is MNHEY and CDR2 is SVGAGI. The CDR3 totals 15 residues. After removal of 6 bases from V and 2 bases from J, the junction contained 7 bases not matched to a gene. CDR3 sequence: CASSPLAGVTYEQYV. The DNA for the CDR3 is TGTGCCAGCAGCCCCCTAGCGGGGGTTACCTACGAGCAGTACGTC.

The chain couples TRBV6-1 to TRBJ1-5; D gene ambiguous. V was clipped by 2 bases and J by 11 bases, with 22 bases between them. The germline CDR1 and CDR2 sequences are MNHNS and SASEGT. This CDR3 is 16 amino acids long. The CDR3 nucleotides read TGTGCCAGCAGTGAATACGCACGCACTAGAAGGGTGGCCCAGCATTTT. This gives the protein CASSEYARTRRVAQHF.

This clone has just a few counts. The V and J genes are TRBV24-1 and TRBJ2-4; 7 positions match TRBD1. The CDR3 consists of 12 residues. Germline V gene data show CDR1 as KGHDR and CDR2 as SFDVKD. J was trimmed by 10 bases and V by 4 bases; bases with no gene match: 3. CDR3 in DNA: TGTGCCACCAGTGAACAGGGGAATATTCAGTACTTC. Protein sequence: CATSEQGNIQYF.

The chain recombines TRBV5-1 with TRBJ2-5, with 8 bases lining up with TRBD2. The trim removed 6 bases at V and 4 bases at J, leaving 11 bases unmatched. The germline CDR1 and CDR2 sequences are SGHRS and YFSETQ. The CDR3 runs 15 residues. The CDR3 region is CASNQIGGASETQYF. CDR3 nucleotides: TGCGCCAGCAACCAGATCGGGGGGGCCTCAGAGACCCAGTACTTC.

The chain recombines TRBV5-1 with TRBJ1-1; D is unclear. Per the germline V gene, CDR1 is SGHRS and CDR2 is YFSETQ. Between the trimmed V and J ends, which lost 3 bases and 2 bases, there was a span of 8 bases. This CDR3 contains 13 residues. The CDR3 protein is CASSSGINTEAFF. CDR3 nucleotide sequence: TGCGCCAGCAGCTCCGGAATAAACACTGAAGCTTTCTTT. The full variable domain, with the rest looked up from reference TRBV5-1 and TRBJ1-1, is KAGVTQTPRYLIKTRGQQVTLSCSPISGHRSVSWYQQTPGQGLQFLFEYFSETQRNKGNFPGRFSGRQFSNSRSEMNVSTLELGDSALYLCASSSGINTEAFFGQGTRLTVV.

The chain combines TRBV24-1 with TRBJ2-5; D might be TRBD2 (7 bases). Germline CDR1 and CDR2: KGHDR and SFDVKD. This CDR3 spans 15 amino acids. V shed 2 bases and J shed 5 bases, with 14 bases lying between them. This CDR3 reads CATSDSRGAGETQYF. The CDR3 DNA is TGTGCCACCAGTGATTCCCGGGGGGCAGGTGAGACCCAGTACTTC.